The rows below give T cell receptor beta chains drawn from one sample of a study of response to subunit inactivated influenza vaccine. Each CDR3 protein is one row after TCRdb ran MiXCR on the RT-PCR reads. Of 450,000 to 550,000 distinct CDR3 sequences listed, 25% were seen once; the top ten hold 1.9%. The source material was CD4+ T cells sorted from PBMCs, sampled less than 6 days after vaccination. These receptors came from a man aged 45-65 years who received an inactivated influenza vaccine. Each CDR3 is given with its conserved first and last residue. Each record gives: V gene, clone size, CDR3 length, D gene, J gene, CDR3 DNA, CDR3 protein. A D gene is named only where the DNA matches it firmly. A row's size may be missing; if present it is once, few, many or a size class.

V gene: TRBV4-1; clone size: -; CDR3 length: 14; D gene: TRBD2; J gene: TRBJ2-1; CDR3 DNA: TGCGCCAGCAGCCGCGGACTAGTTAACAATGAGCAGTTCTTC; CDR3 protein: CASSRGLVNNEQFF
V gene: TRBV28; clone size: few; CDR3 length: 15; D gene: -; J gene: TRBJ2-4; CDR3 DNA: TGTGCCACCTTAAGACAGAGCCTAGCCAAAAACATTCAGTACTTC; CDR3 protein: CATLRQSLAKNIQYF
V gene: TRBV6-1; clone size: -; CDR3 length: 15; D gene: -; J gene: TRBJ2-7; CDR3 DNA: TGTGCCAGCAGTGAAGCCCCCGACGCTCTTTACGAGCAGTACTTC; CDR3 protein: CASSEAPDALYEQYF
V gene: TRBV7-9; clone size: -; CDR3 length: 13; D gene: TRBD1; J gene: TRBJ1-2; CDR3 DNA: TGTGCCAGCAGCTCCCCAGGGGGAAACGGCTACACCTTC; CDR3 protein: CASSSPGGNGYTF
V gene: TRBV9; clone size: -; CDR3 length: 14; D gene: -; J gene: TRBJ1-2; CDR3 DNA: TGTGCCAGCAGGGACGGTTTTGGGGCGGTTGGCTACACCTTC; CDR3 protein: CASRDGFGAVGYTF
V gene: TRBV29-1; clone size: few; CDR3 length: 14; D gene: -; J gene: TRBJ2-3; CDR3 DNA: TGCAGCGTTGAAGCTCGGACTAGCACAGATACGCAGTATTTT; CDR3 protein: CSVEARTSTDTQYF
V gene: TRBV6-1; clone size: few; CDR3 length: 15; D gene: TRBD1; J gene: TRBJ1-2; CDR3 DNA: TGTGCCAGCAGACCACAGGGGTCGCATGGCTATGGCTACACCTTC; CDR3 protein: CASRPQGSHGYGYTF
V gene: TRBV7-2; clone size: few; CDR3 length: 14; D gene: -; J gene: TRBJ2-1; CDR3 DNA: TGTGCCAGCAGCTACCACGGGGACCGGAATGAGCAGTTCTTC; CDR3 protein: CASSYHGDRNEQFF
V gene: TRBV4-2; clone size: few; CDR3 length: 16; D gene: -; J gene: TRBJ1-4; CDR3 DNA: TGTGCCAGCAGCCAAGATCAAGGGACAACTAATGAAAAACTGTTTTTT; CDR3 protein: CASSQDQGTTNEKLFF
V gene: TRBV29-1; clone size: few; CDR3 length: 12; D gene: -; J gene: TRBJ2-7; CDR3 DNA: TGCAGCGCCCTAAGCTTCTCCTACGAGCAGTACTTC; CDR3 protein: CSALSFSYEQYF
V gene: TRBV15; clone size: -; CDR3 length: 17; D gene: TRBD2; J gene: TRBJ2-3; CDR3 DNA: TGTGCCACCAGCAGAGTTGGTAGCGGGGGACCCACAGATACGCAGTATTTT; CDR3 protein: CATSRVGSGGPTDTQYF
V gene: TRBV7-9; clone size: -; CDR3 length: 15; D gene: TRBD1; J gene: TRBJ1-3; CDR3 DNA: TGTGCCAGCAGCTTAGCCGGGACAGGGGGAAACACCATATATTTT; CDR3 protein: CASSLAGTGGNTIYF
V gene: TRBV12-3/TRBV12-4; clone size: few; CDR3 length: 17; D gene: -; J gene: TRBJ1-2; CDR3 DNA: TGTGCCAGCAGTTTAGCGTTCGGCGTAGCCAAGGCCTATGGCTACACCTTC; CDR3 protein: CASSLAFGVAKAYGYTF
V gene: TRBV29-1; clone size: -; CDR3 length: 13; D gene: TRBD2; J gene: TRBJ2-5; CDR3 DNA: TGCAGCGCTTACCCCCTGGGGGGGGAGACCCAGTACTTC; CDR3 protein: CSAYPLGGETQYF
V gene: TRBV4-3; clone size: few; CDR3 length: 13; D gene: -; J gene: TRBJ2-5; CDR3 DNA: TGCGCCAGCAGCCGATTGGGGGTTGAGACCCAGTACTTC; CDR3 protein: CASSRLGVETQYF
V gene: TRBV7-9; clone size: few; CDR3 length: 15; D gene: -; J gene: TRBJ1-1; CDR3 DNA: TGTGCCAGCAGCTTTCAAGGAGTAGGGAGGGTTGAAGCTTTCTTT; CDR3 protein: CASSFQGVGRVEAFF
V gene: TRBV3-1; clone size: -; CDR3 length: 13; D gene: -; J gene: TRBJ2-5; CDR3 DNA: TGTGCCAGCAGCCAATATACCCAAGAGACCCAGTACTTC; CDR3 protein: CASSQYTQETQYF
V gene: TRBV19; clone size: -; CDR3 length: 14; D gene: -; J gene: TRBJ2-7; CDR3 DNA: TGTGCCAGTAGTATAGATCCCATCTCCTACGAGCAGTACTTC; CDR3 protein: CASSIDPISYEQYF
V gene: TRBV29-1; clone size: -; CDR3 length: 13; D gene: -; J gene: TRBJ2-3; CDR3 DNA: TGCAGCGTCCTTAGACAGGGCACAGATACGCAGTATTTT; CDR3 protein: CSVLRQGTDTQYF
V gene: TRBV29-1; clone size: few; CDR3 length: 16; D gene: TRBD2; J gene: TRBJ2-4; CDR3 DNA: TGCAGCGTCCCCGGGGGGACCCAGGGAGCCAAAAACATTCAGTACTTC; CDR3 protein: CSVPGGTQGAKNIQYF
V gene: TRBV5-4; clone size: -; CDR3 length: 15; D gene: -; J gene: TRBJ2-7; CDR3 DNA: TGTGCCAGCAGCTTGGGGACCTTTAACGCCTACGAGCAGTACTTC; CDR3 protein: CASSLGTFNAYEQYF
V gene: TRBV20-1; clone size: -; CDR3 length: 16; D gene: TRBD2; J gene: TRBJ2-7; CDR3 DNA: TGCAGTGCTAGAGTCTGGCGGGAGGGCACTTCCTACGAGCAGTACTTC; CDR3 protein: CSARVWREGTSYEQYF
V gene: TRBV20-1; clone size: few; CDR3 length: 15; D gene: -; J gene: TRBJ2-3; CDR3 DNA: TGCAGTGCTAGTGAGGAGCGGGTCGGGACAGATACGCAGTATTTT; CDR3 protein: CSASEERVGTDTQYF
V gene: TRBV20-1; clone size: -; CDR3 length: 12; D gene: -; J gene: TRBJ2-5; CDR3 DNA: TGCAGTGCTGTTAAAAGGCAAGAGACCCAGTACTTC; CDR3 protein: CSAVKRQETQYF
V gene: TRBV11-2; clone size: few; CDR3 length: 15; D gene: TRBD2; J gene: TRBJ2-7; CDR3 DNA: TGTGCCAGCAGCTTAGATGGACTAGCGGGAGGGGTGCAGTACTTC; CDR3 protein: CASSLDGLAGGVQYF
V gene: TRBV4-2; clone size: -; CDR3 length: 15; D gene: -; J gene: TRBJ2-2; CDR3 DNA: TGTGCCAGCAGCCAAGAGCAGACGAGTGCCGGGGAGCTGTTTTTT; CDR3 protein: CASSQEQTSAGELFF
V gene: TRBV20-1; clone size: few; CDR3 length: 13; D gene: TRBD1; J gene: TRBJ2-4; CDR3 DNA: TGCAGTGCTAAGGGACAGATAAAAAACATTCAGTACTTC; CDR3 protein: CSAKGQIKNIQYF
V gene: TRBV6-1; clone size: few; CDR3 length: 15; D gene: -; J gene: TRBJ1-5; CDR3 DNA: TGTGCCAGCAGTGAAGTTAAGGGGTACAATCAGCCCCAGCATTTT; CDR3 protein: CASSEVKGYNQPQHF
V gene: TRBV29-1; clone size: few; CDR3 length: 13; D gene: -; J gene: TRBJ2-5; CDR3 DNA: TGCAGCGTTGCGCTGCGGACAGCGGAGACCCAGTACTTC; CDR3 protein: CSVALRTAETQYF
V gene: TRBV20-1; clone size: -; CDR3 length: 14; D gene: -; J gene: TRBJ1-5; CDR3 DNA: TGCAGTGCTAGTTTCGGCAGGGTTCGGCAGCCCCAGCATTTT; CDR3 protein: CSASFGRVRQPQHF
V gene: TRBV2; clone size: -; CDR3 length: 16; D gene: -; J gene: TRBJ2-1; CDR3 DNA: TGTGCCAGCATTGTTGAGCGGACTGACGCCGGCAATGAGCAGTTCTTC; CDR3 protein: CASIVERTDAGNEQFF
V gene: TRBV7-8; clone size: few; CDR3 length: 15; D gene: TRBD2; J gene: TRBJ2-1; CDR3 DNA: TGTGCCAGCAGCTTACCGGGGACTAGCGTTCGTGAGCAGTTCTTC; CDR3 protein: CASSLPGTSVREQFF
V gene: TRBV7-2; clone size: -; CDR3 length: 14; D gene: -; J gene: TRBJ1-5; CDR3 DNA: TGTGCCAGCAGCTATTTTGGGGGCAATCAGCCCCAGCATTTT; CDR3 protein: CASSYFGGNQPQHF
V gene: TRBV5-1; clone size: -; CDR3 length: 17; D gene: -; J gene: TRBJ2-1; CDR3 DNA: TGCGCCAGCAGCTTTAAGTTGGAGTTTAATCCCTCCAATGAGCAGTTCTTC; CDR3 protein: CASSFKLEFNPSNEQFF
V gene: TRBV6-1; clone size: -; CDR3 length: 13; D gene: -; J gene: TRBJ2-7; CDR3 DNA: TGTGCCAGCAGCTCTACCAGACACTACGAGCAGTACTTC; CDR3 protein: CASSSTRHYEQYF
V gene: TRBV29-1; clone size: -; CDR3 length: 13; D gene: -; J gene: TRBJ2-5; CDR3 DNA: TGCAGCGTTGGGTCGGGGAGAGCCGAGACCCAGTACTTC; CDR3 protein: CSVGSGRAETQYF
V gene: TRBV27; clone size: -; CDR3 length: 16; D gene: -; J gene: TRBJ2-1; CDR3 DNA: TGTGCCAGCAGTTCCCGTGACCCCGGGAGACACAATGAGCAGTTCTTC; CDR3 protein: CASSSRDPGRHNEQFF
V gene: TRBV6-2/TRBV6-3; clone size: -; CDR3 length: 15; D gene: TRBD2; J gene: TRBJ2-1; CDR3 DNA: TGTGCCAGCAGAACGGCGGGAGGGCTGGGGAATGAGCAGTTCTTC; CDR3 protein: CASRTAGGLGNEQFF
V gene: TRBV3-1; clone size: few; CDR3 length: 16; D gene: -; J gene: TRBJ1-1; CDR3 DNA: TGTGCCAGCAGTCAAGATGGTGGCGGCCGGAACACTGAAGCTTTCTTT; CDR3 protein: CASSQDGGGRNTEAFF
V gene: TRBV28; clone size: many; CDR3 length: 14; D gene: -; J gene: TRBJ2-1; CDR3 DNA: TGTGCCAGCAGTTTGGCTAGCGTGGGCAATGAGCAGTTCTTC; CDR3 protein: CASSLASVGNEQFF
V gene: TRBV5-1; clone size: -; CDR3 length: 15; D gene: -; J gene: TRBJ2-5; CDR3 DNA: TGCGCCAGCAGGTCCGGGACAACGGGGTTGGAGACCCAGTACTTC; CDR3 protein: CASRSGTTGLETQYF
V gene: TRBV28; clone size: -; CDR3 length: 14; D gene: -; J gene: TRBJ2-7; CDR3 DNA: TGTGCCAGCAGCGCCGCTGCGATGATCTACGAGCAGTACTTC; CDR3 protein: CASSAAAMIYEQYF
V gene: TRBV7-3; clone size: -; CDR3 length: 20; D gene: TRBD2; J gene: TRBJ2-1; CDR3 DNA: TGTGCCAGCAGCACGCCGGGACTAGCGGGAGGAGAGGAGCGGAGAAATGAGCAGTTCTTC; CDR3 protein: CASSTPGLAGGEERRNEQFF
V gene: TRBV7-6; clone size: few; CDR3 length: 17; D gene: -; J gene: TRBJ2-2; CDR3 DNA: TGTGCCAGCAGCAGACTCTCAAGCGGCTCGAACACCGGGGAGCTGTTTTTT; CDR3 protein: CASSRLSSGSNTGELFF
V gene: TRBV24-1; clone size: few; CDR3 length: 14; D gene: TRBD1; J gene: TRBJ2-1; CDR3 DNA: TGTGCCACCAGTTTCCGGACAGGGGGAAATGAGCAGTTCTTC; CDR3 protein: CATSFRTGGNEQFF
V gene: TRBV6-1; clone size: -; CDR3 length: 13; D gene: -; J gene: TRBJ2-4; CDR3 DNA: TGTGCCAGCAGTGAATGGAGGGGAGACATTCAGTACTTC; CDR3 protein: CASSEWRGDIQYF
V gene: TRBV20-1; clone size: -; CDR3 length: 12; D gene: TRBD1; J gene: TRBJ2-1; CDR3 DNA: TGCAGTGCTGTACAGGGGAACGATGAGCAGTTCTTC; CDR3 protein: CSAVQGNDEQFF